These 30 T cell receptor beta chains were all obtained from the same sample, sequenced in a study of blood T cell repertoires in COVID-19. The table came from immunoSEQ multiplex PCR; TCRdb's copy has only in-frame clones and leaves some out. The sample lists some 100,000 clones; about 90% were seen once. Source material: peripheral blood. The source of these receptors is a woman aged 65 to 85 with acute or convalescent COVID-19.

The chain carries TRBV5-1 and TRBJ1-1; D is undetermined. Trimming pared 0 bases from V and 1 base from J, leaving 19 bases between. The length of the CDR3 is 18 residues. From germline, CDR1 is SGHRS and CDR2 YFSETQ. CDR3 DNA: TGCGCCAGCAGCTTGGCCTCTATGCCCGGGAGAGAGAACACTGAAGCTTTCTTT. Its translation: CASSLASMPGRENTEAFF.

The gene calls are TRBV6-5 and TRBJ1-2; D unclear. Looked up from germline, CDR1 is MNHEY and CDR2 is SVGAGI. This CDR3 spans 13 amino acids. Trimming left V 8 bases short and J 8 bases short, with 18 bases between. Here the CDR3 reads CASAEGGSGGYTF. The DNA of the CDR3 is TGTGCCAGCGCTGAGGGAGGAAGCGGAGGCTACACCTTC.

This clone has more than one count but fewer than ten. This chain joins TRBV24-1 and TRBJ2-2; tentative D call: TRBD2 (5 bases). This CDR3 is 16 amino acids long. V gave up 1 base and J gave up 5 bases, with 13 bases separating them. Germline loops: CDR1 KGHDR, CDR2 SFDVKD. The CDR3 DNA sequence: TGTGCCACCAGTGATTTCAAAGGCGGGTTGACCGGGGAGCTGTTTTTT. Translation gives CATSDFKGGLTGELFF.

The V call is TRBV5-8, the J call TRBJ2-2, with a possible D match to TRBD1 (6 bases). Germline V gives CDR1 SGHTS, CDR2 YDEGEE. The CDR3 has 14 amino acids. Trimming pared 2 bases from V and 4 bases from J, leaving 9 bases between. The CDR3 nucleotides are TGTGCCAGCAGCTTCTACAGGGTCACCGGGGAGCTGTTTTTT. The encoded protein is CASSFYRVTGELFF.

CDR3 in amino acids: CASSPGTATEAFF. The DNA of the CDR3 is TGTGCCAGTAGTCCCGGGACAGCCACTGAAGCTTTCTTT. The V gene is TRBV19, the J gene TRBJ1-1, with TRBD1 matching 7 bases. The CDR3 consists of 13 residues. With 5 bases clipped from V and 4 bases from J, the junction kept 4 bases outside the gene matches. In germline, CDR1 is LNHDA, CDR2 SQIVND (reference sequence).

V usage is TRBV6-5 and J usage is TRBJ2-7; 14 bases agree with TRBD2. V lost 6 bases and J lost 0; bases outside the gene matches: 1. CDR3 length: 15 residues. Germline CDR1 reads MNHEY; CDR2 reads SVGAGI. This chain's CDR3 is CASRGTSGSSYEQYF. DNA of the CDR3: TGTGCCAGCAGGGGGACTAGCGGGAGCTCCTACGAGCAGTACTTC.

This rearrangement joins TRBV24-1 to TRBJ2-2; the match to TRBD1 covers 7 bases. CDR3 length equals 17 residues. The germline gives CDR1 KGHDR, CDR2 SFDVKD. The ends lost 4 bases at V and 1 base at J; junction bases unmatched: 8. The CDR3 spells CATSDLNRDRNTGELFF. The DNA of the CDR3 is TGTGCCACCAGTGACCTAAACCGGGACAGGAACACCGGGGAGCTGTTTTTT.

CDR3 coding DNA: TGTGCCACCAACCTGGGGGGAGGCACTGAAGCTTTCTTT. Translating it yields CATNLGGGTEAFF. The chain recombines TRBV2 with TRBJ1-1; tentatively, D is TRBD1 (5 bases). There are 13 residues in the CDR3. Trimming took off 10 bases at V and 4 bases at J, with 16 bases between the two ends. The V gene's germline CDR1 is SNHLY and CDR2 FYNNEI.

The chain couples TRBV11-2 to TRBJ1-1; 7 nucleotides line up with TRBD1. The V gene's germline CDR1 is SGHAT and CDR2 FQNNGV. The V gene end was trimmed by 4 bases and the J gene end by 11 bases; junction bases not matched to a gene: 19. CDR3 size: 16 residues. CDR3 sequence: CASSSYRTGLSINAFF. CDR3 nucleotide sequence: TGTGCCAGCAGCTCCTATCGGACAGGTTTATCCATAAATGCTTTCTTT. Looking up the rest from reference TRBV11-2 and TRBJ1-1 gives the full variable domain: EAGVAQSPRYKIIEKRQSVAFWCNPISGHATLYWYQQILGQGPKLLIQFQNNGVVDDSQLPKDRFSAERLKGVDSTLKIQPAKLEDSAVYLCASSSYRTGLSINAFFGQGTRLTVV.

This chain connects TRBV27 to TRBJ2-3; the D gene is possibly TRBD2 (6 bases). The CDR3 has 13 amino acids. In germline, CDR1 is MNHEY, CDR2 SMNVEV (reference sequence). V lost 5 bases and J lost 7, with 13 bases in between. In nucleotides, the CDR3 is TGTGCCAGCAGTCCGCTGGGACTTTATACGCAGTATTTT. Amino acids: CASSPLGLYTQYF.

J is TRBJ2-3 and V is TRBV15; 10 bases are shared with TRBD2. Per germline, CDR1 LNHNV and CDR2 YYDKDF (reference sequence). J lost 1 base, V lost 6 bases, and 13 bases had no gene match. This CDR3 has 18 amino acids. CDR3: CATSQPSGSMGGTDTQYF. In DNA, the CDR3 is TGTGCCACCAGTCAGCCTAGCGGGAGTATGGGCGGCACAGATACGCAGTATTTT.

The J gene is TRBJ1-2, the V gene TRBV19; D is unclear. The length of the CDR3 is 15 residues. V was pared by 7 bases and J by 7 bases, with 22 bases between. From germline, CDR1 is LNHDA and CDR2 SQIVND (reference sequence). DNA of the CDR3: TGTGCCAGTACCCTCGGAGAGCCGGGATTCTCTGGCTACACCTTC. It codes for CASTLGEPGFSGYTF.

This chain uses TRBV24-1 with TRBJ2-5; 8 nucleotides align to TRBD1. The CDR3 is 16 amino acids. Germline trimming cut 4 bases from V and 2 bases from J; bases unmatched to any gene: 8. Germline assignment: CDR1 KGHDR and CDR2 SFDVKD. The CDR3 DNA reads TGTGCCACCAGTGACTCAACAGGGGGAGAACAAGAGACCCAGTACTTC. As protein: CATSDSTGGEQETQYF.

This rearrangement joins TRBV6-5 to TRBJ2-7; tentatively, D is TRBD2 (6 bases). Germline lookup yields CDR1 MNHEY and CDR2 SVGAGI. V gave up 6 bases and J gave up 4 bases, with 19 bases separating them. The CDR3 runs 15 residues. The CDR3 is CASRSTGERPYEQYF. CDR3 DNA: TGTGCCAGCAGGAGTACGGGGGAACGACCGTACGAGCAGTACTTC.

The V call is TRBV5-1, the J call TRBJ2-7, with 7 positions matching TRBD1. V gave up 3 bases and J gave up 6 bases; unmatched junction bases: 6. The CDR3 totals 13 residues. Per the germline V gene, CDR1 is SGHRS and CDR2 is YFSETQ. This CDR3 is CASSSDRDGEQYF. The CDR3 DNA follows: TGCGCCAGCAGCTCTGACAGGGACGGCGAGCAGTACTTC.

The rearrangement uses TRBV18 and TRBJ2-1, with D possibly matching TRBD1 (5 bases). Germline CDR1 KGHSH, CDR2 LQKENI. V was cut by 1 base and J by 3 bases, with 10 bases left in between. The CDR3 contains 15 residues. CDR3 sequence reads: CASSPRPQGYNEQFF. CDR3 in DNA: TGTGCCAGCTCACCACGGCCCCAGGGCTACAATGAGCAGTTCTTC. Drawing the rest from reference TRBV18 and TRBJ2-1, the complete variable domain is NAGVMQNPRHLVRRRGQEARLRCSPMKGHSHVYWYRQLPEEGLKFMVYLQKENIIDESGMPKERFSAEFPKEGPSILRIQQVVRGDSAAYFCASSPRPQGYNEQFFGPGTRLTVL.

The rearrangement links TRBV5-8 to TRBJ2-4, with D uncertain. This CDR3 is 13 amino acids long. Per the germline V gene, CDR1 is SGHTS and CDR2 is YDEGEE. Trimming removed 2 bases from V and 6 bases from J, with 9 bases in between. The CDR3 bases are TGTGCCAGCAGCTTTCAGGCAGCAAACATTCAGTACTTC. As protein: CASSFQAANIQYF. Supplemented by reference TRBV5-8 and TRBJ2-4, the full variable domain reads EAGVTQSPTHLIKTRGQQATLRCSPISGHTSVYWYQQALGLGLQFLLWYDEGEERNRGNFPPRFSGRQFPNYSSELNVNALELEDSALYLCASSFQAANIQYFGAGTRLSVL.

V usage is TRBV2 and J usage is TRBJ1-2; D may be TRBD1 (6 bases). The CDR3 sequence is 12 residues long. V was clipped by 6 bases and J by 8 bases, with 13 bases between them. The germline V gene has CDR1 SNHLY and CDR2 FYNNEI. CDR3 region: CASSVGQGGYTF. The DNA of the CDR3 is TGTGCCAGCAGCGTGGGACAAGGGGGCTACACCTTC.

The chain recombines TRBV5-6 with TRBJ2-1; TRBD2 matches at 14 bases. CDR3 size: 15 residues. V dropped 0 bases and J dropped 14; count of bases not matched to a gene: 7. The V gene's germline CDR1 is SGHDT and CDR2 YYEEEE. CDR3: CASSLGLAGGPDEFF. CDR3 DNA: TGTGCCAGCAGCTTGGGACTAGCGGGGGGGCCAGACGAGTTCTTC.

This chain links TRBV7-8 with TRBJ2-1; D might be TRBD2 (5 bases). Between the trimmed V and J ends, which lost 2 bases and 4 bases, there was a span of 12 bases. The CDR3 covers 15 residues. From germline, CDR1 is SGHVS and CDR2 FQNEAQ. CDR3: CASSLQDSPYNEQFF. In DNA form, the CDR3 reads TGTGCCAGCAGCTTACAGGACTCACCGTACAATGAGCAGTTCTTC.

The J gene is TRBJ1-3, the V gene TRBV19; no reliable D call. Per germline, CDR1 LNHDA and CDR2 SQIVND (reference sequence). V dropped 5 bases and J dropped 0 bases, with 8 bases sitting between them. The CDR3 totals 14 residues. CDR3: CASSATVSGNTIYF. CDR3 nucleotide sequence: TGTGCCAGTAGTGCAACAGTCTCTGGAAACACCATATATTTT.

The gene calls are TRBV28 and TRBJ2-3, with a possible D match to TRBD1 (5 bases). Germline lookup yields CDR1 MDHEN and CDR2 SYDVKM. The CDR3 runs 13 residues. V lost 7 bases and J lost 3, with 11 bases in between. For the CDR3, the DNA is TGTGCCAGCAACGGCAGGGTGACAGATACGCAGTATTTT. It encodes CASNGRVTDTQYF.

This chain links TRBV7-6 with TRBJ2-7; TRBD2 aligns across 11 bases. V shed 1 base and J 7 bases; nucleotides not matched to a gene: 9. CDR1 and CDR2 (germline): SGHVS, FNYEAQ. The CDR3 is made up of 16 amino acids. The CDR3 bases are TGTGCCAGCAGCTTAGTTAGCGGGGGGGCCCCCGGGGAGCAGTACTTC. This translates into CASSLVSGGAPGEQYF.

The rearrangement uses TRBV6-1 and TRBJ1-5; maybe TRBD1 (6 bases). V was pared by 3 bases and J by 6 bases, with 15 bases between. The germline CDR1 and CDR2 sequences are MNHNS and SASEGT. This CDR3 is built from 15 residues. In DNA, the CDR3 is TGTGCCAGCAGTGAGCGGGGAGGGGGAGGTCAGCCCCAGCATTTT. Amino acids: CASSERGGGGQPQHF.

J is TRBJ2-7 and V is TRBV24-1; 9 bases are a match to TRBD2. CDR1 is KGHDR, CDR2 SFDVKD, per germline. The junction had 3 bases not matched to a gene; V was cut back by 3 bases and J by 7 bases. This CDR3 comprises 13 residues. The CDR3 loop reads CATSDPRGGEQYF. In DNA form, the CDR3 reads TGTGCCACCAGTGATCCGCGGGGGGGAGAGCAGTACTTC.

This chain uses TRBV11-2 with TRBJ2-5, with D uncertain. CDR3 length: 12 residues. The ends were cut back, 5 bases at V and 5 bases at J, with 9 bases in the middle. CDR1 is SGHAT and CDR2 is FQNNGV in the germline V gene. CDR3 DNA sequence: TGTGCCAGCAGCCCTTTCTACGAGACCCAGTACTTC. Protein product: CASSPFYETQYF.

The rearrangement uses TRBV7-3 and TRBJ2-1; 10 nucleotides align to TRBD2. The CDR3 consists of 16 residues. V dropped 6 bases and J dropped 3; count of bases not matched to a gene: 8. Per germline, CDR1 SGHTA and CDR2 FQGTGA. As DNA, the CDR3 is TGTGCCAGCAGTCGAGCGGGGACTAGCGACTACAATGAGCAGTTCTTC. It translates to CASSRAGTSDYNEQFF.

J is TRBJ2-7 and V is TRBV5-1, with D tentatively TRBD1 (7 bases). CDR1 SGHRS and CDR2 YFSETQ come from the germline V gene. V was pared by 4 bases and J by 2 bases, with 19 bases between. This CDR3 spans 16 amino acids. The chain's CDR3 is CASSRLEGAVTYEQYF. In DNA form, the CDR3 reads TGCGCCAGCAGCCGGTTGGAGGGGGCGGTTACCTACGAGCAGTACTTC.

This clone was picked up one time. The gene calls are TRBV5-1 and TRBJ1-2; 8 bases map to TRBD1. Looked up from germline, CDR1 is SGHRS and CDR2 is YFSETQ. The length of the CDR3 is 15 residues. With V trimmed by 0 bases and J by 6 bases, 7 bases remained unmatched. The CDR3 sequence is CASSLAPGQDDGYTF. CDR3 in DNA: TGCGCCAGCAGCTTGGCCCCGGGACAGGACGATGGCTACACCTTC.

The chain has TRBV19 and TRBJ2-3; 15 nucleotides align to TRBD2. The CDR3 is 15 residues long. In germline, CDR1 is LNHDA, CDR2 SQIVND (reference sequence). Unmatched junction bases numbered 2, after V lost 10 bases and J lost 0 bases. The CDR3 reads CATGLAGGSTDTQYF. The CDR3 DNA follows: TGTGCCACAGGACTAGCGGGGGGGAGCACAGATACGCAGTATTTT.